This T cell receptor (beta chain) was identified during a study of blood T cell repertoires in COVID-19. As for the study in general: From T cells, B-cell-depleted T cells, or PBMCs came the material, which was cDNA or gDNA.

This clone has only a few counts. Clones were sequenced by immunoSEQ multiplex PCR, and TCRdb holds only the in-frame ones, with some missing. Of some 180,000 clones listed, roughly 73% were seen once; the top ten hold approximately 2.9%. The CDR3 runs 15 residues. Trimming cost V 1 base and J 0 bases, with 8 bases left between them. The germline V gene has CDR1 SGHTS and CDR2 YDEGEE. The sample taken for sequencing was peripheral blood. The chain links TRBV5-8 to TRBJ1-5; D not certain. This TCR was sampled from a woman aged 80 or over with active or convalescent COVID-19. CDR3 protein: CASSLNYYSNQPQHF. In nucleotides, the CDR3 is TGTGCCAGCAGCTTGAACTACTATAGCAATCAGCCCCAGCATTTT.